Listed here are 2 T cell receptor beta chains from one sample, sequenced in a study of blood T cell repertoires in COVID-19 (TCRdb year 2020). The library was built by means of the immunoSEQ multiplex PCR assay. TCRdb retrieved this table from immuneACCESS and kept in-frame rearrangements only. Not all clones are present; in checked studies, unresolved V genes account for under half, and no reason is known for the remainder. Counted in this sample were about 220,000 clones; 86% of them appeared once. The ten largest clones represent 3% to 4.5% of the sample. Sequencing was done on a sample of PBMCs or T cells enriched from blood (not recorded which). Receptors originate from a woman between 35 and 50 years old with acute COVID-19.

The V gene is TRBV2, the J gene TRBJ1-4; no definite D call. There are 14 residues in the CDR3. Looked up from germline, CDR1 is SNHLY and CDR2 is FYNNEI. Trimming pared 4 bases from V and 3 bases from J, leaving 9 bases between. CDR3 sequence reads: CASSGRSANEKLFF. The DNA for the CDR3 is TGTGCCAGCAGTGGTAGGAGTGCTAATGAAAAACTGTTTTTT.

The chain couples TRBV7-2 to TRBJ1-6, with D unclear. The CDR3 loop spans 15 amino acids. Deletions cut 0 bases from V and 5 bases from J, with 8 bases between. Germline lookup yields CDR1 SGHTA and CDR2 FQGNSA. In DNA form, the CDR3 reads TGTGCCAGCAGCTTAGCTGGCCGGGATAATTCACCCCTCCACTTT. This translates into CASSLAGRDNSPLHF. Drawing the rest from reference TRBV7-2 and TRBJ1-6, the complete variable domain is GAGVSQSPSNKVTEKGKDVELRCDPISGHTALYWYRQSLGQGLEFLIYFQGNSAPDKSGLPSDRFSAERTGGSVSTLTIQRTQQEDSAVYLCASSLAGRDNSPLHFGNGTRLTVT.